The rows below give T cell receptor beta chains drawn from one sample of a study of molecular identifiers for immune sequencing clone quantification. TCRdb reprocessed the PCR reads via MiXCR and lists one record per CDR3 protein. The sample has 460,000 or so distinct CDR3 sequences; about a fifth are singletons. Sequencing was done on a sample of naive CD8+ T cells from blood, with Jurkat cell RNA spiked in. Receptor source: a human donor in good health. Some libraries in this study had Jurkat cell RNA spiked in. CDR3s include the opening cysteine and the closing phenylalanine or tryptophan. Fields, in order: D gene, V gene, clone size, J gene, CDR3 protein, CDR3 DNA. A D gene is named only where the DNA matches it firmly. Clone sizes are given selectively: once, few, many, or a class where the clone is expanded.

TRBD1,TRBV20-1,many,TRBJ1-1,CSALQGGNTEAFF,TGCAGTGCACTACAGGGGGGCAACACTGAAGCTTTCTTT
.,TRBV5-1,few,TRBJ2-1,CASSLEGAQSLAGPYNEQFF,TGCGCCAGCAGCTTGGAGGGGGCCCAATCCTTAGCGGGGCCATACAATGAGCAGTTCTTC
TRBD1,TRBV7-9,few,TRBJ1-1,CASSLKGWDRGEAFF,TGTGCCAGCAGCTTAAAGGGATGGGACAGGGGTGAAGCTTTCTTT
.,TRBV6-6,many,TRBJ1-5,CASSAGTVLSNQPQHF,TGTGCCAGCAGTGCAGGGACGGTTCTTAGCAATCAGCCCCAGCATTTT
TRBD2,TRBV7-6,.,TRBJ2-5,CASSRPAGGIQETQYF,TGTGCCAGCAGTCGGCCAGCGGGGGGTATTCAAGAGACCCAGTACTTC
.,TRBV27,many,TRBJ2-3,CASRPDTQYF,TGTGCCAGCAGACCAGATACGCAGTATTTT
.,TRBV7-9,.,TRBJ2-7,CASSLADPRDEQYF,TGTGCCAGCAGCTTAGCGGACCCCCGGGACGAGCAGTACTTC
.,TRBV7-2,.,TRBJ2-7,CASSLPPGGGVSYEQYF,TGTGCCAGCAGCTTACCCCCCGGAGGCGGGGTCTCCTACGAGCAGTACTTC
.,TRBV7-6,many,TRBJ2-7,CASSLEGHSPTYEQYF,TGTGCCAGCAGCTTAGAAGGACACTCACCGACCTACGAGCAGTACTTC
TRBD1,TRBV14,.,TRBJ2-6,CASSQEGRQGMISGANVLTF,TGTGCCAGCAGCCAAGAAGGGAGACAGGGAATGATCTCTGGGGCCAACGTCCTGACTTTC
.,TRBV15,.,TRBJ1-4,CATSRVLASLNEKLFF,TGTGCCACCAGCAGAGTGTTGGCGTCACTAAATGAAAAACTGTTTTTT
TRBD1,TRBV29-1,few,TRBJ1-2,CSVEDVPRQGIDGYTF,TGCAGCGTTGAAGACGTCCCCCGACAGGGGATTGATGGCTACACCTTC
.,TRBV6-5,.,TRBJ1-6,CASSSPEGGNSPLHF,TGTGCCAGCAGTTCCCCTGAGGGGGGAAATTCACCCCTCCACTTT
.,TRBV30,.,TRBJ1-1,CAWRFGRAEAFF,TGTGCCTGGAGGTTTGGGCGCGCTGAAGCTTTCTTT
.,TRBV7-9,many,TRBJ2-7,CASSLTTYEQYF,TGTGCCAGCAGCCTCACTACATACGAGCAGTACTTC
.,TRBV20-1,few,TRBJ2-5,CSAGRPQETQYF,TGCAGTGCTGGAAGACCCCAAGAGACCCAGTACTTC
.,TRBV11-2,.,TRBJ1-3,CASSSSWTDTGNTIYF,TGTGCCAGCAGCTCCAGCTGGACAGATACTGGAAACACCATATATTTT
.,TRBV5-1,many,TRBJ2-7,CASSLHRVSSYEQYF,TGCGCCAGCAGCTTACACCGGGTTAGCTCCTACGAGCAGTACTTC
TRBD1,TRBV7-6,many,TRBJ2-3,CASSLNRGRTDTQYF,TGTGCCAGCAGCTTGAACAGGGGACGCACAGATACGCAGTATTTT
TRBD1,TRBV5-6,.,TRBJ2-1,CASSLGTLPGQQWNEQSF,TGTGCCAGCAGCTTGGGTACCCTACCGGGACAGCAGTGGAATGAGCAGTCCTTC
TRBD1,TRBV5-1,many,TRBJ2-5,CASSQDRGISLYQETQYF,TGCGCCAGCAGTCAAGACAGGGGGATATCCCTGTACCAAGAGACCCAGTACTTC
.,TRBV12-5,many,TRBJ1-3,CASGLVGGGSGNTIYF,TGTGCTAGTGGTTTGGTAGGAGGGGGCTCTGGAAACACCATATATTTT
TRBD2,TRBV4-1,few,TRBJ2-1,CASSQEPGRGDEQFF,TGCGCCAGCAGCCAAGAACCAGGCCGGGGGGATGAGCAGTTCTTC
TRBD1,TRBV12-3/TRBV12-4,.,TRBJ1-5,CASSLWTGENQPQHF,TGTGCCAGCAGTTTATGGACAGGGGAAAATCAGCCCCAGCATTTT
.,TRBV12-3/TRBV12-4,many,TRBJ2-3,CASEGLVTDTQYF,TGTGCCAGCGAGGGCCTAGTCACAGATACGCAGTATTTT
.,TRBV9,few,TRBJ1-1,CASSTHTGNTEAFF,TGTGCCAGCAGCACCCATACAGGAAACACTGAAGCTTTCTTT
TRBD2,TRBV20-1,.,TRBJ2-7,CSVRLAGEGGYEQYF,TGCAGTGTTAGACTAGCGGGAGAGGGTGGGTACGAGCAGTACTTC
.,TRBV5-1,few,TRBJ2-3,CASSWTRPEGSVDTQYF,TGCGCCAGCAGCTGGACACGGCCTGAGGGCTCGGTGGATACGCAGTATTTT
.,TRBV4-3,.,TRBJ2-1,CASSQDRIAEYNEQFF,TGCGCCAGCAGCCAAGATAGAATAGCCGAGTACAATGAGCAGTTCTTC
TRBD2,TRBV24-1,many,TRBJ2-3,CATSEPTSGIFRDTQYF,TGTGCCACCAGTGAGCCTACTAGCGGAATCTTTCGAGATACGCAGTATTTT
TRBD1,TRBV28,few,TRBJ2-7,CASSNLLQGAYEQYF,TGTGCCAGCAGTAACCTCTTACAGGGGGCTTACGAGCAGTACTTC
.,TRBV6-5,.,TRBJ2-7,CASSYMGTPYEQYF,TGTGCCAGCAGTTACATGGGCACACCATACGAGCAGTACTTC
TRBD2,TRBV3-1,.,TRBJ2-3,CASSTFLAGATDTQYF,TGTGCCAGCAGCACATTCCTAGCGGGGGCCACAGATACGCAGTATTTT
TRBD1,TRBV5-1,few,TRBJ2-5,CASSNPGTGGRETQYF,TGCGCCAGCAGCAATCCCGGGACAGGGGGCCGGGAGACCCAGTACTTC
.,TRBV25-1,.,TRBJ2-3,CASGGGYRDTDTQYF,TGTGCCAGCGGGGGGGGATACAGGGATACAGATACGCAGTATTTT
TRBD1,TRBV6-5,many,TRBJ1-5,CASRGTDYQPQHF,TGTGCCAGCCGAGGGACAGATTATCAGCCCCAGCATTTT
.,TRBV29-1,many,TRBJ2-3,CSVDQGLTDTQYF,TGCAGCGTTGACCAGGGACTCACAGATACGCAGTATTTT
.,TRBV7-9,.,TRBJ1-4,CASSLAGNNEKLFF,TGTGCCAGCAGCTTAGCGGGGAATAATGAAAAACTGTTTTTT
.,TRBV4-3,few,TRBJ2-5,CAGSQTAQETQYF,TGCGCCGGCAGCCAAACAGCACAAGAGACCCAGTACTTC
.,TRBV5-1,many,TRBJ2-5,CASSFADSLVETQYF,TGCGCCAGCAGCTTCGCAGACAGTTTGGTAGAGACCCAGTACTTC
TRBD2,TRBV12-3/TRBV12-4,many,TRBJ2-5,CASSPGRGTSVTETQYF,TGTGCCAGCAGTCCGGGCCGGGGGACTAGCGTAACAGAGACCCAGTACTTC
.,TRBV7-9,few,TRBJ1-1,CASSNGGEVRMNTEAFF,TGTGCCAGCAGCAACGGAGGGGAGGTCCGAATGAACACTGAAGCTTTCTTT